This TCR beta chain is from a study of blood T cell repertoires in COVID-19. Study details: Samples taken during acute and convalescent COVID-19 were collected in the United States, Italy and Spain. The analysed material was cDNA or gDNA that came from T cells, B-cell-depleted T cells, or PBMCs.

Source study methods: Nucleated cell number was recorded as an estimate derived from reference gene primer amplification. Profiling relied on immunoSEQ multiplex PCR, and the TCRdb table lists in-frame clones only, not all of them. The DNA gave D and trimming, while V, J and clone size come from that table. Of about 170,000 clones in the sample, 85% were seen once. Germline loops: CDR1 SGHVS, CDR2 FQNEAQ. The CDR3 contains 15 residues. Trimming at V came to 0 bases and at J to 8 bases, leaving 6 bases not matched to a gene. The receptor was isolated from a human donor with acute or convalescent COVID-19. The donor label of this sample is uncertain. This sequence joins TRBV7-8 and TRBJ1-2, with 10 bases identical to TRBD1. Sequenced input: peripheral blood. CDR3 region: CASSLAQGTGVGYTF. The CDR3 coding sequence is TGTGCCAGCAGCTTAGCGCAGGGGACAGGGGTAGGCTACACCTTC. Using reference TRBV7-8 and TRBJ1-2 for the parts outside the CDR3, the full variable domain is GAGVSQSPRYKVAKRGQDVALRCDPISGHVSLFWYQQALGQGPEFLTYFQNEAQLDKSGLPSDRFFAERPEGSVSTLKIQRTQQEDSAVYLCASSLAQGTGVGYTFGSGTRLTVV.